A single sample is the source of the 21 T cell receptor beta chains below, sequenced in a study of spatial heterogeneity in lung cancer. The time point is: blood at routine non-recurrence follow-up after resection. No cell sorting; template was whole RNA from tumor, lung tissue or PBMC. TCRdb passed the 5' RACE reads through MiXCR, listing each CDR3 protein once. The sample lists 95,000 to 130,000 distinct CDR3 sequences; 12% were seen once. Sequencing used PBMCs, obtained at follow-up. The receptor set was obtained from a male donor with early-stage non-small cell lung cancer.

This rearrangement joins TRBV24-1 to TRBJ2-1; D is unresolved. Germline V gene sequence: CDR1 KGHDR, CDR2 SFDVKD. This CDR3 region has 14 residues. Trimming cost V 9 bases and J 4 bases, with 15 bases left between them. CDR3 DNA sequence: TGTGCCACCGGGTGGGGTCTCGGGTACAATGAGCAGTTCTTC. This translates into CATGWGLGYNEQFF.

The chain couples TRBV28 to TRBJ2-7, with D uncertain. Germline V gene sequence: CDR1 MDHEN, CDR2 SYDVKM. Trimming cost V 2 bases and J 2 bases, with 7 bases left between them. The CDR3 extends over 13 amino acids. For the CDR3, the DNA is TGTGCCAGCAGTTTAGGGGTCCCCTACGAGCAGTACTTC. Translated: CASSLGVPYEQYF.

Only a few counts were recorded for this clonotype. This chain joins TRBV20-1 and TRBJ2-7, with 9 bases identical to TRBD1. From germline, CDR1 is DFQATT and CDR2 SNEGSKA (reference sequence). The CDR3 runs to 14 residues. The junction had 4 bases not matched to a gene; V was cut back by 2 bases and J by 2 bases. CDR3 sequence: CSARKGQGTYEQYF. In DNA, the CDR3 is TGCAGTGCTAGAAAGGGACAGGGAACCTACGAGCAGTACTTC.

This clonotype was picked up many times. The chain recombines TRBV9 with TRBJ2-2; unclear D gene. The CDR3 consists of 14 residues. The V end lost 4 bases, the J end lost 5 bases, and 12 bases lay between the germline ends. The germline CDR1 and CDR2 sequences are SGDLS and YYNGEE. CDR3 sequence: CASSRTVGTGELFF. The CDR3 region has the DNA TGTGCCAGCAGCCGGACGGTAGGGACCGGGGAGCTGTTTTTT.

In its sample, this clonotype was seen a few times. In nucleotides, the CDR3 is TGTGCCAGCAGTCCGTCCATAGCCAGGGTTAGCGGGGAGCTGTTTTTT. Amino acid sequence: CASSPSIARVSGELFF. The rearrangement uses TRBV28 and TRBJ2-2, with D maybe TRBD1 (5 bases). Trimming stripped 5 bases from V and 7 bases from J, with 20 bases between. The CDR3 spans 16 residues. Germline assignment: CDR1 MDHEN and CDR2 SYDVKM. The full variable domain, in which reference TRBV28 and TRBJ2-2 provide the parts outside the CDR3, is DVKVTQSSRYLVKRTGEKVFLECVQDMDHENMFWYRQDPGLGLRLIYFSYDVKMKEKGDIPEGYSVSREKKERFSLILESASTNQTSMYLCASSPSIARVSGELFFGEGSRLTVL.

This clonotype was observed a handful of times. This chain joins TRBV13 and TRBJ2-3; a possible D gene is TRBD2 (5 bases). The CDR3 loop spans 16 amino acids. The V and J ends lost 4 bases and 2 bases respectively, with 16 bases between them. From germline, CDR1 is PRHDT and CDR2 FYEKMQ (reference sequence). Here the CDR3 reads CASSSMEVRVTDTQYF. Here the CDR3 DNA reads TGTGCCAGCAGCTCCATGGAAGTGCGGGTCACAGATACGCAGTATTTT.

This clonotype occurred a few times. V usage is TRBV4-1 and J usage is TRBJ1-3; no clear D. V was shortened by 0 bases and J by 4 bases, with 10 bases between the two germline ends. This CDR3 contains 15 residues. Germline V gene sequence: CDR1 MGHRA, CDR2 YSYEKL. This CDR3 reads CASSQDWREGNTIYF. DNA of the CDR3: TGCGCCAGCAGCCAAGATTGGCGAGAAGGAAACACCATATATTTT.

The genes are TRBV7-6 and TRBJ2-7; 11 positions match TRBD2. CDR3 length equals 15 residues. Germline V CDR1 and CDR2: SGHVS, FNYEAQ. The V and J ends lost 5 bases and 0 bases, in that order; junction bases with no gene match: 3. This CDR3 is CASSRLAGSSYEQYF. The CDR3 DNA follows: TGTGCCAGCAGCCGACTAGCGGGGAGCTCCTACGAGCAGTACTTC.

This chain joins TRBV7-2 and TRBJ2-7; D is perhaps TRBD1 or TRBD2 (5 bases each). The germline gives CDR1 SGHTA, CDR2 FQGNSA. Trimming took off 4 bases at V and 6 bases at J, with 10 bases between the two ends. The length of the CDR3 is 12 residues. The CDR3 bases are TGTGCCAGCAGCTGGGATGGGGGCGAGCAGTACTTC. This encodes CASSWDGGEQYF.

The J gene is TRBJ1-6, the V gene TRBV7-9, with no clear D. Germline CDR1 SEHNR, CDR2 FQNEAQ (reference sequence). The V and J ends lost 5 bases and 6 bases respectively, with 17 bases between them. The CDR3 has 16 residues. The CDR3 DNA is TGTGCCAGCAGCATACCCGGGCCGAGATCTAATTCACCCCTCCACTTT. Amino acids: CASSIPGPRSNSPLHF.

V is TRBV7-2 and J is TRBJ2-4, with unresolved D. The ends were cut back, 2 bases at V and 0 bases at J, with 14 bases in the middle. CDR1 and CDR2 (germline): SGHTA, FQGNSA. This CDR3 spans 17 amino acids. CDR3 bases: TGTGCCAGCAGCTTACCAAGAACAGTTCTAGCCAAAAACATTCAGTACTTC. Its protein product is CASSLPRTVLAKNIQYF.

The sample holds many counts of this clonotype. J is TRBJ1-1 and V is TRBV10-3; D not resolved. The CDR3 runs 15 residues. Trimming removed 7 bases at V and 5 bases at J, with 20 bases between. Germline V lookup: CDR1 ENHRY, CDR2 SYGVKD. CDR3 DNA: TGTGCCATCACCAACACTGGAGAGGGTAGGACTGAAGCTTTCTTT. Protein product: CAITNTGEGRTEAFF.

V and J are TRBV27 and TRBJ1-1, with no clear D. The CDR3 spans 15 residues. Germline values: CDR1 MNHEY, CDR2 SMNVEV (reference sequence). The V end lost 6 bases, the J end lost 1 base, and 15 bases lay between the germline ends. CDR3 loop: CASRNRVRKNTEAFF. The CDR3 DNA reads TGTGCCAGCAGAAACCGGGTACGGAAGAACACTGAAGCTTTCTTT.

In this sample, this clonotype turned up many times. The genes are TRBV30 and TRBJ2-3; TRBD2 is a possible D gene (5 bases). Germline V gives CDR1 GTSNPN, CDR2 SVGIG (reference sequence). The CDR3 totals 12 residues. Trimming took off 5 bases at V and 10 bases at J, with 16 bases between the two ends. The CDR3 here is CAWGPGSKAQYF. Written as DNA, the CDR3 is TGTGCCTGGGGCCCTGGGAGTAAGGCGCAGTATTTT.

This chain links TRBV20-1 with TRBJ2-1; 7 nucleotides agree with TRBD1. The CDR3 has 14 residues. Germline V gene data show CDR1 as DFQATT and CDR2 as SNEGSKA (reference sequence). CDR3 nucleotides: TGCAGGGCGAGACAGGGCGATACATGGATGGAGCAGTTCTTC. Translation: CRARQGDTWMEQFF.

The CDR3 region has the DNA TGTGCCAGCAGCTCAGAGGGGAGCTCCTACAATGAGCAGTTCTTC. Encoded protein: CASSSEGSSYNEQFF. This sequence joins TRBV11-2 and TRBJ2-1; D is possibly TRBD1 or TRBD2 (5 bases each). The germline V gene has CDR1 SGHAT and CDR2 FQNNGV. The CDR3 sequence is 15 residues long. V was shortened by 4 bases and J by 0 bases, with 10 bases between the two germline ends.

This clonotype was seen a few times. V usage is TRBV28 and J usage is TRBJ2-3; 8 nucleotides line up with TRBD2. Germline V gene lookup returns CDR1 MDHEN and CDR2 SYDVKM. The V and J ends lost 6 bases and 10 bases, in that order; junction bases with no gene match: 9. This CDR3 has 13 residues. CDR3 nucleotides: TGTGCCAGCAGCGACGGGGGGGCGTCTGCGCAGTATTTT. This codes for CASSDGGASAQYF. Using reference TRBV28 and TRBJ2-3 for the parts outside the CDR3, the full variable domain is DVKVTQSSRYLVKRTGEKVFLECVQDMDHENMFWYRQDPGLGLRLIYFSYDVKMKEKGDIPEGYSVSREKKERFSLILESASTNQTSMYLCASSDGGASAQYFGPGTRLTVL.

The rearrangement joins TRBV4-1 to TRBJ2-7; D uncertain. From germline, CDR1 is MGHRA and CDR2 YSYEKL. V shed 0 bases and J shed 2 bases, with 11 bases lying between them. This CDR3 region has 15 residues. The CDR3: CASSQEPGFTYEQYF. Written as DNA, the CDR3 is TGCGCCAGCAGCCAAGAACCGGGCTTTACCTACGAGCAGTACTTC.

This clonotype was observed a handful of times. The rearrangement links TRBV6-6 to TRBJ2-7; D call uncertain. CDR1 and CDR2 (germline): MNHNY, SVGAGI (reference sequence). The CDR3 length is 13 residues. Trimming pared 7 bases from V and 4 bases from J, leaving 14 bases between. CDR3 sequence (DNA): TGTGCCAGCAACAAAGGGCTTACGTACGAGCAGTACTTC. Encoded protein: CASNKGLTYEQYF.

The chain employs TRBV6-5 and TRBJ2-5; D ambiguous. Germline assignment: CDR1 MNHEY and CDR2 SVGAGI. Trimming took off 6 bases at V and 0 bases at J, with 17 bases between the two ends. CDR3 length: 16 residues. The CDR3 sequence: CASSPEPPQYQETQYF. CDR3 nucleotide sequence: TGTGCCAGCAGCCCCGAACCGCCTCAATACCAAGAGACCCAGTACTTC.

The rearrangement links TRBV3-1 to TRBJ2-2, with a weak D call TRBD1 (6 bases). Germline assignment: CDR1 LGHDT and CDR2 YNNKEL (reference sequence). Trimming shortened V by 4 bases and J by 6 bases, and 9 bases separated the two germline ends. The CDR3 has 13 amino acids. The CDR3 here is CASSLNRAGELFF. The CDR3 nucleotides read TGTGCCAGCAGCCTAAACAGGGCCGGGGAGCTGTTTTTT.